This TCR beta chain was sequenced during a study of Ad26.COV2.S vaccination and SARS-CoV-2 variants. The repertoire was sequenced with immunoSEQ multiplex PCR; TCRdb's copy has only in-frame clones and lacks some. The table has 510,000 or so clones, roughly 87% seen once; the top ten hold roughly 13%. Treatment meaning: roughly 18 received Ad26.COV2.S at low or high dose, single or two shots; about 5 received placebo; per-sample allocation not given. It was on day 63 after the first vaccine or placebo injection that samples were taken. V was clipped by 4 bases and J by 5 bases; unmatched bases: 6. Per germline, CDR1 MRHNA and CDR2 SNTAGT. The CDR3 sequence is 14 residues long.

The sequencing used peripheral blood, collected in a trial of Ad26.COV2.S vaccine versus placebo. This chain uses TRBV6-4 with TRBJ1-1; 8 bases are shared with TRBD1. The receptor's source is a person aged 18-60 years who received the Ad26.COV2.S COVID-19 vaccine or a placebo. For the CDR3, the DNA is TGTGCCAGCAGTGCAGGGGGCGCCGGGACTGAAGCTTTCTTT. It encodes CASSAGGAGTEAFF.